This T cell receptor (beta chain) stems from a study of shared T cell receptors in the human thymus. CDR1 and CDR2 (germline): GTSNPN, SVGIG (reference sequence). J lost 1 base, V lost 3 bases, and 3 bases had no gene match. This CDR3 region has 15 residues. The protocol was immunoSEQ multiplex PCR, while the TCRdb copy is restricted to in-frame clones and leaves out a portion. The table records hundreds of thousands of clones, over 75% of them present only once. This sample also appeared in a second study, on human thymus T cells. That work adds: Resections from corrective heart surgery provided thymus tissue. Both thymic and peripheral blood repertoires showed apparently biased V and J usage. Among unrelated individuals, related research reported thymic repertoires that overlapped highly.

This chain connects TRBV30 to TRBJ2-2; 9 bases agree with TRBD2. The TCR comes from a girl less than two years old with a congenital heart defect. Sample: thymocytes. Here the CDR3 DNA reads TGTGCCTGGAGACTAGCGGGTCAGAACACCGGGGAGCTGTTTTTT. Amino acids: CAWRLAGQNTGELFF.